A selection of T cell receptor beta chains follows, all from one sample in a study of high-grade serous ovarian cancer treatment subgroups. Using immunoSEQ multiplex PCR, the repertoire was profiled, and TCRdb retains in-frame clones only, with some absent. The table has under 3,000 clones, around 74% seen once. Sequencing input: tumor tissue. These receptors were collected from a human donor with high-grade serous ovarian cancer. Each CDR3 is given with its conserved first and last residue. Each record gives: V gene, clone size, D gene, J gene, CDR3 DNA, CDR3 protein. D genes are given only for firm matches. The size entry is marked missing in some rows and otherwise reads once, few, many or a size class.

V gene: TRBV6-5; clone size: .; D gene: TRBD1; J gene: TRBJ2-7; CDR3 DNA: TGTGCCAGCAGTTACACCCCACAGGGGGCCCATTACGAGCAGTACTTC; CDR3 protein: CASSYTPQGAHYEQYF
V gene: TRBV10-3; clone size: .; D gene: TRBD1; J gene: TRBJ2-7; CDR3 DNA: TGTGCCAACTCCAAAGACAGGGACTACGAGCAGTACTTC; CDR3 protein: CANSKDRDYEQYF
V gene: TRBV7-9; clone size: .; D gene: TRBD1; J gene: TRBJ2-3; CDR3 DNA: TGTGCCAGCAGCCTCGACAGGGCAGATACGCAGTATTTT; CDR3 protein: CASSLDRADTQYF
V gene: TRBV5-1; clone size: once; D gene: .; J gene: TRBJ1-4; CDR3 DNA: TGCGCCAGCAGCGGTACAACTAATGAAAAACTGTTTTTT; CDR3 protein: CASSGTTNEKLFF
V gene: TRBV2; clone size: .; D gene: TRBD1; J gene: TRBJ1-6; CDR3 DNA: TGTGCCAGCAATGCCGGGACAGATAATTCACCCCTCCACTTT; CDR3 protein: CASNAGTDNSPLHF
V gene: TRBV2; clone size: .; D gene: .; J gene: TRBJ2-5; CDR3 DNA: TGTGCCAGCAGTGAAGGGACGTACCAAGAGACCCAGTACTTC; CDR3 protein: CASSEGTYQETQYF
V gene: TRBV2; clone size: .; D gene: .; J gene: TRBJ2-7; CDR3 DNA: TGTGCCAGCAGTTTTGGGACCTACTCCTACGAGCAGTACTTC; CDR3 protein: CASSFGTYSYEQYF
V gene: TRBV30; clone size: once; D gene: .; J gene: TRBJ1-1; CDR3 DNA: TGTGCCTGGAGTGTACCGTGGGGGGGTAGCACTGAAGCTTTCTTT; CDR3 protein: CAWSVPWGGSTEAFF
V gene: TRBV28; clone size: .; D gene: .; J gene: TRBJ2-1; CDR3 DNA: TGTGCCAGCAGTTTGCCAGGGACCCCTGGGAATGAGCAGTTCTTC; CDR3 protein: CASSLPGTPGNEQFF
V gene: TRBV30; clone size: .; D gene: .; J gene: TRBJ1-3; CDR3 DNA: TGTGCCTGGAAGAGGGCTGGAAACACCATATATTTT; CDR3 protein: CAWKRAGNTIYF
V gene: TRBV7-2; clone size: .; D gene: .; J gene: TRBJ1-5; CDR3 DNA: TGTGCCAGCAGCCCAGGATGGGGAGGCAATCAGCCCCAGCATTTT; CDR3 protein: CASSPGWGGNQPQHF
V gene: TRBV9; clone size: .; D gene: .; J gene: TRBJ2-5; CDR3 DNA: TGTGCCAGCAGCGTCTCGTTAGGACAAGAGACCCAGTACTTC; CDR3 protein: CASSVSLGQETQYF
V gene: TRBV4-2; clone size: .; D gene: .; J gene: TRBJ1-2; CDR3 DNA: TGTGCCAGCAGCCAAGTAGCCTTGAGACCGTACACCTTC; CDR3 protein: CASSQVALRPYTF
V gene: TRBV2; clone size: few; D gene: TRBD1; J gene: TRBJ1-1; CDR3 DNA: TGTGCCAGCAGTAGGGGACAGGAGAAGCCTGAAGCTTTCTTT; CDR3 protein: CASSRGQEKPEAFF
V gene: TRBV30; clone size: .; D gene: .; J gene: TRBJ2-1; CDR3 DNA: TGTGCCTGGAGTGGGGCAGGGAGCGGGGAGCAGTTCTTC; CDR3 protein: CAWSGAGSGEQFF
V gene: TRBV27; clone size: once; D gene: .; J gene: TRBJ2-7; CDR3 DNA: TGTGCCAGCAGTCCTCAATGGGGGAAAGAGCAGTACTTC; CDR3 protein: CASSPQWGKEQYF
V gene: TRBV5-4; clone size: .; D gene: TRBD1; J gene: TRBJ2-7; CDR3 DNA: TGTGCCAGCAGCACGGGGACAGCCTACGAGCAGTACTTC; CDR3 protein: CASSTGTAYEQYF
V gene: TRBV30; clone size: .; D gene: .; J gene: TRBJ1-1; CDR3 DNA: TGTGCCTGGAACAAAGAGGGCATGAACACTGAAGCTTTCTTT; CDR3 protein: CAWNKEGMNTEAFF
V gene: TRBV2; clone size: few; D gene: .; J gene: TRBJ1-1; CDR3 DNA: TGTGCCAGCAGTCGGGACACGAACACTGAAGCTTTCTTT; CDR3 protein: CASSRDTNTEAFF
V gene: TRBV10-1; clone size: .; D gene: .; J gene: TRBJ2-5; CDR3 DNA: TGCGCCACACTACGGCCTCGCCAAGAGACCCAGTACTTC; CDR3 protein: CATLRPRQETQYF
V gene: TRBV4-3; clone size: large; D gene: .; J gene: TRBJ2-5; CDR3 DNA: TGCGCCAGCAGCCAAGAAAGGGTAGGGGAGACCCAGTACTTC; CDR3 protein: CASSQERVGETQYF
V gene: TRBV5-1; clone size: few; D gene: TRBD1; J gene: TRBJ1-5; CDR3 DNA: TGCGCCAGCAGCTTGGGGACAGGGGGCGATCAGCCCCAGCATTTT; CDR3 protein: CASSLGTGGDQPQHF
V gene: TRBV10-3; clone size: few; D gene: TRBD1; J gene: TRBJ2-7; CDR3 DNA: TGTGCCATCAGTGACGTCATCCGGGACAGGAGCTCCTACGAGCAGTACTTC; CDR3 protein: CAISDVIRDRSSYEQYF
V gene: TRBV11-3; clone size: .; D gene: TRBD1; J gene: TRBJ2-1; CDR3 DNA: TGTGCCGGCAGCTTAGGGGACAGCAACTACAATGAGCAGTTCTTC; CDR3 protein: CAGSLGDSNYNEQFF
V gene: TRBV7-2; clone size: .; D gene: TRBD2; J gene: TRBJ2-7; CDR3 DNA: TGTGCCAGCAGCTTCCGGACTAGCGGGAGGGCCGAGCAGTACTTC; CDR3 protein: CASSFRTSGRAEQYF
V gene: TRBV30; clone size: .; D gene: TRBD2; J gene: TRBJ2-5; CDR3 DNA: TGTGCCTGGAGTACGGGGGCGGGAGGACGAGAGACCCAGTACTTC; CDR3 protein: CAWSTGAGGRETQYF
V gene: TRBV4-2; clone size: large; D gene: TRBD1; J gene: TRBJ2-1; CDR3 DNA: TGTGCCAGCAGCCAAGATCTAAACAGGGGCAACAATGAGCAGTTCTTC; CDR3 protein: CASSQDLNRGNNEQFF
V gene: TRBV11-3; clone size: .; D gene: TRBD1; J gene: TRBJ1-1; CDR3 DNA: TGTGCCAGCAGCTTACGACAGGGAGACACTGAAGCTTTCTTT; CDR3 protein: CASSLRQGDTEAFF
V gene: TRBV28; clone size: once; D gene: .; J gene: TRBJ2-1; CDR3 DNA: TGTGCCAGCAGTTTGGGGCGGGGGACAAACAATGAGCAGTTCTTC; CDR3 protein: CASSLGRGTNNEQFF
V gene: TRBV11-3; clone size: .; D gene: TRBD1; J gene: TRBJ2-1; CDR3 DNA: TGTGCCAGCAGCTTAGGGGACAGCAACTACAATGAGCAGTTCTTC; CDR3 protein: CASSLGDSNYNEQFF
V gene: TRBV28; clone size: .; D gene: .; J gene: TRBJ2-7; CDR3 DNA: TGTGCCAGCAGTTTCCCCGGACAGCTGGGAAACGAGCAGTACTTC; CDR3 protein: CASSFPGQLGNEQYF
V gene: TRBV28; clone size: .; D gene: TRBD1; J gene: TRBJ1-1; CDR3 DNA: TGTGCCAGCAGCTGGGGGGGGCACGGGACAGGGTATGGGTACACTGAAGCTTTCTTT; CDR3 protein: CASSWGGHGTGYGYTEAFF
V gene: TRBV10-2; clone size: .; D gene: TRBD1; J gene: TRBJ2-7; CDR3 DNA: TGCGCCAGCAGTGAGTCGGGGGGGACAGGGAGTTTCGGCGAGCAGTACTTC; CDR3 protein: CASSESGGTGSFGEQYF